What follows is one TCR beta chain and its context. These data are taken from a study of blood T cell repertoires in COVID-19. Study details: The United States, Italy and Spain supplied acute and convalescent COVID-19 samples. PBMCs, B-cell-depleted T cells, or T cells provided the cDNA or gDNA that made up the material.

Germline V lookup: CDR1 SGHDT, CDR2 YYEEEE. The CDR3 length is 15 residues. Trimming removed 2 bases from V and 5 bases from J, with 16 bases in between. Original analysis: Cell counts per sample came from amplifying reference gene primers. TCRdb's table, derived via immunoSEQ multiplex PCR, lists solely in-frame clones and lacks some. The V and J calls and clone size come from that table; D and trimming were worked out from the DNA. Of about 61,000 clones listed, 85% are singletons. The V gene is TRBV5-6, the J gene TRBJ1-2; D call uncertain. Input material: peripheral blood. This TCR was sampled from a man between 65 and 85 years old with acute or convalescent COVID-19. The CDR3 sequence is CASSFPGRARYGYTF. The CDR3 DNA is TGTGCCAGCAGCTTTCCCGGTAGAGCCCGATATGGCTACACCTTC.